This TCR beta chain was sequenced for a study of blood T cell repertoires in COVID-19. Study background: The study drew acute and convalescent COVID-19 samples from the United States, Italy and Spain. Nucleic acid was either cDNA or gDNA, and it came from T cells, B-cell-depleted T cells, or PBMCs.

Under the authors' procedure: Researchers report that nucleated cell counts were estimated from reference gene primer amplification. Produced via immunoSEQ multiplex PCR; TCRdb's table is partial and in-frame only. That table supplies the V and J calls and clone size; D and trimming were determined from the DNA. The sample has fewer than 500,000 clones; around 84% are singletons. CDR1 is SNHLY and CDR2 is FYNNEI in the germline V gene. The J segment lost 6 bases and the V segment lost 1 base, leaving 3 bases of the junction unmatched. This CDR3 comprises 14 residues. The material sequenced was peripheral blood. The clonotype originates from a human donor with acute or convalescent COVID-19. The donor label of this sample is uncertain. This sequence joins TRBV2 and TRBJ1-2; the match to TRBD1 covers 9 bases. The CDR3 DNA follows: TGTGCCAGCAGTGAAGGACAGGGGGTTGATGGCTACACCTTC. Translation gives CASSEGQGVDGYTF.